This TCR beta chain appears in the sequencing data of a study of tumor-infiltrating lymphocytes in primary liver carcinoma. Study-level findings and limits: For tumor-adjacent and tumor-blood pairs, overlap was less than that seen for tumor region pairs.

Germline V gene lookup returns CDR1 SGHDT and CDR2 YYEEEE. CDR3 length: 13 amino acids. With 7 bases removed from V and 6 bases from J, the gap between germline ends came to 16 bases. Only one count was recorded for this clonotype. Its antigen is not identified. Germline DNA was extracted alongside blood RNA, which was obtained from unsorted whole blood. Total RNA amounting to roughly 480 ng was the source from which TCR beta cDNA was made with a constant-region primer. Sequencing libraries for TCR beta derived from three nested multiplex PCR rounds that used slightly modified ARM-PCR. A C-beta reverse primer was combined with TRBV1-TRBV30 forward primers in the first two PCR rounds, and each round had approximately 10 cycles. MiXCR, run by TCRdb on the multiplex PCR reads, gives a single entry per CDR3 protein. The sample consists of 300,000 to 350,000 distinct CDR3 sequences, approximately 64% of them appearing once.

The receptor was derived from a man aged 35 to 55 with primary liver carcinoma and hepatitis B virus infection. What was sequenced was peripheral blood. The rearrangement joins TRBV5-6 to TRBJ1-2; perhaps TRBD1 as D (5 bases). The chain's CDR3 is CASDIGAGDGYTF. CDR3 bases: TGTGCCAGCGATATAGGGGCGGGGGATGGCTACACCTTC.